This TCR beta chain emerged from a study of cytomegalovirus exposure and HLA in healthy donors. At the level of the study: A subsequent analysis reported that the roughly 120 validation repertoires were produced on the same platform that had also been used for the 600 to 700 first-cohort repertoires.

To note about this clone: What it binds is unknown.

The assay was immunoSEQ multiplex PCR, and TCRdb's table has in-frame clones only and misses some. The table has some 330,000 clones, about nine tenths seen once. Findings and caveats of the study: The investigators catalogued 164 TCR beta chains as cytomegalovirus-associated.

CDR1 is GTSNPN and CDR2 is SVGIG in the germline V gene (reference sequence). The J segment lost 5 bases and the V segment lost 6 bases, leaving 3 bases of the junction unmatched. The length of the CDR3 is 13 residues. The receptor comes from a woman younger than 35 in good health and CMV-seronegative. V usage is TRBV30 and J usage is TRBJ2-2; 10 bases match TRBD2. Source material: PBMCs. The CDR3, as DNA: TGTGCCTGCGGGACTAGCGAGACCGGGGAGCTGTTTTTT. Protein product: CACGTSETGELFF.